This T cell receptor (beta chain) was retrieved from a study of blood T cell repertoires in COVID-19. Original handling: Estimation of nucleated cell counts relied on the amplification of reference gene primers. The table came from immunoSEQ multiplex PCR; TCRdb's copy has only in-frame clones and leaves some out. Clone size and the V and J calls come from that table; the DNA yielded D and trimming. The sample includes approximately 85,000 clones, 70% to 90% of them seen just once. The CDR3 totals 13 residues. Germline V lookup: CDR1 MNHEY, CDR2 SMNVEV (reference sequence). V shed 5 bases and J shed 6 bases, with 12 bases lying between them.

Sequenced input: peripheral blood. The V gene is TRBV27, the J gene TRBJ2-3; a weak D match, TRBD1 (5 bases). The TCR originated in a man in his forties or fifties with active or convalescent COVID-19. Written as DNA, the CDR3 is TGTGCCAGCAGTGCCACAGGTAATGATACGCAGTATTTT. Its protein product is CASSATGNDTQYF.